These T cell receptor beta chains were read from a single sample in a study of beta chain features in type 1 diabetes. The data were produced by immunoSEQ multiplex PCR, yet TCRdb's version contains in-frame clones alone and is incomplete. The table lists 300,000 to 400,000 clones, over 9.5% of them singletons. The sample taken for sequencing was naive CD4+ T cells from blood. The receptors originated from a man younger than 35 in good health. Both conserved end residues are part of each CDR3. Fields, in order: CDR3 DNA, CDR3 protein, D gene, V gene, clone size, J gene. D genes are given only for firm matches. Clone size is stated in some rows and not others, as once, few, many or a class when expanded.

CDR3nt: TGTGCCAGCAGCGATAGCGCCTGGGAAGAGACCCAGTACTTC
CDR3aa: CASSDSAWEETQYF
d_gene: -
v_gene: TRBV9
abundance: few
j_gene: TRBJ2-5

CDR3nt: TGTGCCAGCTCACCACCGATTGGCAGGGATAAAGGCGAGCAGTACTTC
CDR3aa: CASSPPIGRDKGEQYF
d_gene: -
v_gene: TRBV18
abundance: -
j_gene: TRBJ2-7

CDR3nt: TGTGCCAGCAGCGCCGAACAGAACTCTGGGGCCAACGTCCTGACTTTC
CDR3aa: CASSAEQNSGANVLTF
d_gene: -
v_gene: TRBV9
abundance: -
j_gene: TRBJ2-6

CDR3nt: TGTGCCAGCAGAACCACAGGGAAAAATGAAAAACTGTTTTTT
CDR3aa: CASRTTGKNEKLFF
d_gene: -
v_gene: TRBV7-2
abundance: -
j_gene: TRBJ1-4

CDR3nt: TGTGCCAGCAGCATAGGGGACAGATTTTACAATGAGCAGTTCTTC
CDR3aa: CASSIGDRFYNEQFF
d_gene: TRBD1
v_gene: TRBV7-9
abundance: few
j_gene: TRBJ2-1

CDR3nt: TGTGCCAGCAGCTTAGTGGCAGGGATGCCATCGAACACCGGGGAGCTGTTTTTT
CDR3aa: CASSLVAGMPSNTGELFF
d_gene: -
v_gene: TRBV7-6
abundance: few
j_gene: TRBJ2-2

CDR3nt: TGTGCCTGGAGTGTATTTGAGGGCGGCCAGGACTTC
CDR3aa: CAWSVFEGGQDF
d_gene: -
v_gene: TRBV30
abundance: -
j_gene: TRBJ2-7

CDR3nt: TGCAGCACCCCGGAGGGGTACGAGCAGTACTTC
CDR3aa: CSTPEGYEQYF
d_gene: -
v_gene: TRBV20-1
abundance: -
j_gene: TRBJ2-7

CDR3nt: TGTGCCAGCAGCTTGGTTTACAGTACTGAAGCTTTCTTT
CDR3aa: CASSLVYSTEAFF
d_gene: -
v_gene: TRBV5-6
abundance: few
j_gene: TRBJ1-1

CDR3nt: TGTGCCAGCAGCTTCGGTTTTTCGGGGGTAGGCTACACCTTC
CDR3aa: CASSFGFSGVGYTF
d_gene: -
v_gene: TRBV7-2
abundance: -
j_gene: TRBJ1-2

CDR3nt: TGCGCCAGCAGCCCCCTGGGGACAGGGGCCTACGAGCAGTACTTC
CDR3aa: CASSPLGTGAYEQYF
d_gene: TRBD1
v_gene: TRBV5-1
abundance: -
j_gene: TRBJ2-7

CDR3nt: TGTGCCAGCAGCTTAGCTCAGGCGAACACTGAAGCTTTCTTT
CDR3aa: CASSLAQANTEAFF
d_gene: -
v_gene: TRBV7-9
abundance: -
j_gene: TRBJ1-1

CDR3nt: TGTGCCAGCAGCCCTGGGACAGGGATGACCGGGGAGCTGTTTTTT
CDR3aa: CASSPGTGMTGELFF
d_gene: TRBD1
v_gene: TRBV9
abundance: few
j_gene: TRBJ2-2

CDR3nt: TGTGCCAGCAGCCCAGGGAATGGCTACAATCAGCCCCAGCATTTT
CDR3aa: CASSPGNGYNQPQHF
d_gene: -
v_gene: TRBV7-2
abundance: few
j_gene: TRBJ1-5

CDR3nt: TGTGCCAGCAGCGACCGGACAGGGGGGAACCGCCTTGGCTACACCTTC
CDR3aa: CASSDRTGGNRLGYTF
d_gene: TRBD1
v_gene: TRBV7-9
abundance: -
j_gene: TRBJ1-2

CDR3nt: TGCGCCAGCAGCCAAGATCTTCGTGGGGAGTACGCTGGAAACACCATATATTTT
CDR3aa: CASSQDLRGEYAGNTIYF
d_gene: -
v_gene: TRBV4-3
abundance: -
j_gene: TRBJ1-3

CDR3nt: TGTGCCAGCGGATTGACCGGGTCCGACGAGCAGTACTTC
CDR3aa: CASGLTGSDEQYF
d_gene: -
v_gene: TRBV7-9
abundance: -
j_gene: TRBJ2-7

CDR3nt: TGCAGCGTTGACGAAGGAGGGTTGGCGCAGTATTTT
CDR3aa: CSVDEGGLAQYF
d_gene: -
v_gene: TRBV29-1
abundance: few
j_gene: TRBJ2-3

CDR3nt: TGTGCCAGCCTACACCGCTACGGGACAGGGACCTATGGCTACACCTTC
CDR3aa: CASLHRYGTGTYGYTF
d_gene: TRBD1
v_gene: TRBV6-6
abundance: -
j_gene: TRBJ1-2